Below are 3 T cell receptor beta chains sequenced from a single sample in a study of OX40 agonist ivuxolimab in advanced cancers. Repertoires were generated with immunoSEQ multiplex PCR, while TCRdb's copy carries only in-frame clones and drops some. The data hold some 65,000 clones, with nearly 90% observed a single time. Specimen: CD4+ or CD8+ T cells sorted from blood, collected in a trial of the OX40 agonist ivuxolimab. The receptors stem from an adult with an advanced solid tumor such as melanoma, head and neck, liver or kidney cancer.

The V gene is TRBV19, the J gene TRBJ2-1; maybe TRBD2 (6 bases). With 1 base removed from V and 3 bases from J, the gap between germline ends came to 16 bases. CDR1 is LNHDA and CDR2 is SQIVND in the germline V gene (reference sequence). The CDR3 is made up of 17 amino acids. The DNA of the CDR3 is TGTGCCAGTAGTATAGGGTCCGGGGGACGTAACTACAATGAGCAGTTCTTC. Protein sequence: CASSIGSGGRNYNEQFF.

The chain links TRBV10-2 to TRBJ2-5; 9 bases line up with TRBD2. Trimming took 5 bases from V and 5 from J; bases not matched to a gene: 3. Germline CDR1 reads WSHSY; CDR2 reads SAAADI. The CDR3 is 13 amino acids. The CDR3 coding sequence is TGCGCCAGCAGTAGCGGGAGGTCTGAGACCCAGTACTTC. This translates into CASSSGRSETQYF.

The chain couples TRBV10-3 to TRBJ1-3; D gene ambiguous. Trimming pared 9 bases from V and 4 bases from J, leaving 4 bases between. The CDR3 length is 10 residues. Germline values: CDR1 ENHRY, CDR2 SYGVKD. CDR3 coding DNA: TGTGCCATGGGGGGAAACACCATATATTTT. This translates into CAMGGNTIYF.